This T cell receptor beta chain was sequenced in a study of blood T cells in healthy people across ages. Germline values: CDR1 MNHEY, CDR2 SMNVEV (reference sequence). This CDR3 spans 16 amino acids. With a J-beta primer mix and a sample-barcoded 5' primer, a second PCR ran about 7 to 12 cycles. TCRdb reanalysed the 5' RACE reads using MiXCR and keeps one entry per CDR3 protein. The sample lists 600,000 to 650,000 distinct CDR3 sequences; roughly 53% were seen once. The chain is built from TRBV27 and TRBJ2-5; 9 bases are shared with TRBD2. Judging by the DNA end, TRBJ2-7 fits better; the J call may be wrong. The TCR originated in a man in his sixties in good health. Material for sequencing was blood. The CDR3 reads CASSLSLTSGRYEQYF. CDR3 in DNA: TGTGCCAGCAGTTTATCCTTGACTAGCGGCAGATACGAGCAGTACTTC.